This paragraph reports one T cell receptor beta chain. The sample belongs to a study of shared clonotypes between healthy human individuals. J gave up 5 bases and V 5 bases, and 4 bases lay outside the gene matches. CDR1 and CDR2 (germline): SEHNR, FQNEAQ (reference sequence). This CDR3 has 13 residues. Method: immunoSEQ multiplex PCR; TCRdb's copy keeps in-frame clones and lacks some. The data show nearly 1 million clones, with 76% seen just once and over 1.3% held by the top ten. This TCR was sampled from a man aged 18 to 29 in good health. The sample was memory CD4+ T cells sorted from blood. Subset of the sample: CD45RA-negative fraction. The chain uses TRBV7-9 and TRBJ1-2; 8 positions match TRBD1. CDR3 in DNA: TGTGCCAGCAGCGAAGACAGGGGATATGGCTACACCTTC. Translation: CASSEDRGYGYTF.